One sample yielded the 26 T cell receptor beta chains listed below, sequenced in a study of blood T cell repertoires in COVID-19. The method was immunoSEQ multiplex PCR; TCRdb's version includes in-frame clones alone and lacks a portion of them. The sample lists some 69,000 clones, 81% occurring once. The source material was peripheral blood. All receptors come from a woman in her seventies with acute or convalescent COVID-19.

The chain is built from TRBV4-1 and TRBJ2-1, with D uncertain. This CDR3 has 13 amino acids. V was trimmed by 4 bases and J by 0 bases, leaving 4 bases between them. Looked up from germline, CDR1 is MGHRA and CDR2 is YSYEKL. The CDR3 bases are TGCGCCAGCAGCCTTCGCTCCTACAATGAGCAGTTCTTC. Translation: CASSLRSYNEQFF.

CDR3 protein: CASSLNAGTGQNIQYF. The DNA for the CDR3 is TGCGCCAGCAGCTTGAACGCTGGGACAGGCCAAAACATTCAGTACTTC. V gene TRBV5-1 combines with J gene TRBJ2-4, with 8 positions matching TRBD1. CDR1 is SGHRS and CDR2 is YFSETQ in the germline V gene. V was pared by 1 base and J by 5 bases, with 8 bases of the junction left unmatched. This CDR3 has 16 amino acids.

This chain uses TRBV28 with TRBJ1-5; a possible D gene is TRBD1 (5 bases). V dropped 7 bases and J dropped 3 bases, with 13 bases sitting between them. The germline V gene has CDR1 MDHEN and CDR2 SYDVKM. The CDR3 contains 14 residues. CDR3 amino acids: CASTPGGNNQPQHF. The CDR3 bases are TGTGCCAGCACCCCGGGGGGGAACAATCAGCCCCAGCATTTT.

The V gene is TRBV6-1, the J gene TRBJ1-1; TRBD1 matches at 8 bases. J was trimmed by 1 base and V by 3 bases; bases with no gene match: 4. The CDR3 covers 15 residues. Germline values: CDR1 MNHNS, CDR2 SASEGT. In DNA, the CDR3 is TGTGCCAGCAGTGATTCGGGACAGGCGAACACTGAAGCTTTCTTT. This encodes CASSDSGQANTEAFF.

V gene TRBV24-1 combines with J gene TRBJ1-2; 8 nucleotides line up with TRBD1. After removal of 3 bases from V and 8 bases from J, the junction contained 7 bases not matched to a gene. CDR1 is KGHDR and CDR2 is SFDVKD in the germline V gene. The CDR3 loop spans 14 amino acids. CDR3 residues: CATSDPGQATGYTF. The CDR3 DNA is TGTGCCACCAGTGATCCGGGACAGGCCACCGGCTACACCTTC.

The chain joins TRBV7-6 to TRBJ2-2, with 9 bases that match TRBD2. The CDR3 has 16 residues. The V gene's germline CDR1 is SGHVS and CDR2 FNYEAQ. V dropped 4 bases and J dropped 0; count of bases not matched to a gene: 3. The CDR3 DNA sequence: TGTGCCAGCAGCTGGGGACTAGCAGCGAACACCGGGGAGCTGTTTTTT. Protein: CASSWGLAANTGELFF.

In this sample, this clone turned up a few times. CDR3 loop: CASSFYSDYEQYF. The DNA for the CDR3 is TGCGCCAGCAGCTTTTATAGCGACTACGAGCAGTACTTC. This chain joins TRBV5-1 and TRBJ2-7; D possibly corresponds to TRBD2 (5 bases). The CDR3 contains 13 residues. Per the germline V gene, CDR1 is SGHRS and CDR2 is YFSETQ. V lost 2 bases to trimming and J lost 3 bases, with 9 bases between them.

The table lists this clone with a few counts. Here the CDR3 reads CASSLRGNTGELFF. The CDR3 coding sequence is TGTGCCAGCAGCTTGCGCGGGAACACCGGGGAGCTGTTTTTT. This chain links TRBV11-3 with TRBJ2-2; D remains ambiguous. V was cut by 3 bases and J by 1 base, with 6 bases left in between. The germline gives CDR1 SGHNT, CDR2 YENEEA. CDR3 length: 14 amino acids.

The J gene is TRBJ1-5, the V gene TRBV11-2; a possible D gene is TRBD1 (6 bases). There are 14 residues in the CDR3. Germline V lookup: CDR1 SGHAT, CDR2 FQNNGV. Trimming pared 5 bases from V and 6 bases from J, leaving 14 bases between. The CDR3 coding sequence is TGTGCCAGCAGCCTAGCCGGGGGGCGTCAGCCCCAGCATTTT. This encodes CASSLAGGRQPQHF.

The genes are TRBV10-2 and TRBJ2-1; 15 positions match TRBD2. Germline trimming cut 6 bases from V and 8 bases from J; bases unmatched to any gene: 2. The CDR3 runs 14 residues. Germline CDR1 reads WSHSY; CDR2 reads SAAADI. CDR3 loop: CASRGLAGGYEQFF. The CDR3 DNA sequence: TGCGCCAGCAGGGGACTAGCGGGAGGATATGAGCAGTTCTTC.

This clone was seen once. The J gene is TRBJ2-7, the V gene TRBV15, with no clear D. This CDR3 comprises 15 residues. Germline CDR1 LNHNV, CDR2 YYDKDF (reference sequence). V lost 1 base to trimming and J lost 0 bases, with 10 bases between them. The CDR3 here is CATSRVRFSSYEQYF. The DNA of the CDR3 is TGTGCCACCAGCAGAGTTCGATTTAGCTCCTACGAGCAGTACTTC.

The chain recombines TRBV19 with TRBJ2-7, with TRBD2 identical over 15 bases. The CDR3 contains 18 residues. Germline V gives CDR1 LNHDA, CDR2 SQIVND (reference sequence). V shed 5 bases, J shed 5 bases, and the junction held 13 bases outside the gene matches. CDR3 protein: CASSPAHRTSGRANEQYF. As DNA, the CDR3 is TGTGCCAGTAGTCCCGCCCACCGGACTAGCGGGAGGGCCAACGAGCAGTACTTC.

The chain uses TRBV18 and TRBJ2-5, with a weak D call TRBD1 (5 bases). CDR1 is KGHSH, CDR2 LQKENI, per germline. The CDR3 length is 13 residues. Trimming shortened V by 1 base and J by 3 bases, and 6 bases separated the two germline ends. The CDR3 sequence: CASSPQGKETQYF. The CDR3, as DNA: TGTGCCAGCTCACCACAGGGGAAAGAGACCCAGTACTTC.

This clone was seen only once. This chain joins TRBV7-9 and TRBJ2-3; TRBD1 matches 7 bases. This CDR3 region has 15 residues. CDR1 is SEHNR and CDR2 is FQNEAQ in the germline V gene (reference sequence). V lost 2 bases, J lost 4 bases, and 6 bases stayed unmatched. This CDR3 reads CASSLYRQGSDTQYF. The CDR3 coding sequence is TGTGCCAGCAGCTTATACAGACAGGGCTCAGATACGCAGTATTTT.

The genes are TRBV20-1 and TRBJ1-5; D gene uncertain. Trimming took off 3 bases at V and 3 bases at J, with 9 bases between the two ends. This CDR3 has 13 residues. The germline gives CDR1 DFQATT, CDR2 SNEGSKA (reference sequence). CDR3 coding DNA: TGCAGTGCTAGTCGGGAACACAATCAGCCCCAGCATTTT. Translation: CSASREHNQPQHF.

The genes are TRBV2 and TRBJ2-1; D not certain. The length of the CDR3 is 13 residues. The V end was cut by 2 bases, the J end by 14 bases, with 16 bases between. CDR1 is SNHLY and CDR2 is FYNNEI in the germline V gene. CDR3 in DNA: TGTGCCAGCAGTGAAAATCTTGAGCCTGTTAAGTTCTTC. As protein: CASSENLEPVKFF.

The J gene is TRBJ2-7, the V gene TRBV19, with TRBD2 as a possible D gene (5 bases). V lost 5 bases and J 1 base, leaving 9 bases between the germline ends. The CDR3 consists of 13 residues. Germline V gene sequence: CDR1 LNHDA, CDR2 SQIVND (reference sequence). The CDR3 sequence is CASSWPGSYEQYF. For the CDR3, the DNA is TGTGCCAGTAGTTGGCCGGGGTCCTACGAGCAGTACTTC.

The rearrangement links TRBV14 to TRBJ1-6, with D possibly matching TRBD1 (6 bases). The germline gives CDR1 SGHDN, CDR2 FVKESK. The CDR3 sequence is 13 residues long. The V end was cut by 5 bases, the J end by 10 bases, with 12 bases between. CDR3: CASSGQLISPLHF. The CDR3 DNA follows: TGTGCCAGCAGCGGACAGTTGATATCACCCCTCCACTTT.

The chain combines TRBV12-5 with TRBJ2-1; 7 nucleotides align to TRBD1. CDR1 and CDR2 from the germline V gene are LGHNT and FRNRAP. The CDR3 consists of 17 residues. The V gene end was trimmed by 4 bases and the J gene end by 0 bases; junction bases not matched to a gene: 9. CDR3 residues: CASGSSDRPSSYNEQFF. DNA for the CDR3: TGTGCTAGTGGTTCCTCGGACAGGCCCAGCTCCTACAATGAGCAGTTCTTC.

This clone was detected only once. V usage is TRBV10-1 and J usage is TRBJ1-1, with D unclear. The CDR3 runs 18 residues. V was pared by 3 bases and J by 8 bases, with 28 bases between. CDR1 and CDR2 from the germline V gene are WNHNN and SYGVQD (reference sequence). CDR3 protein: CASSDLAGSGYQAGEAFF. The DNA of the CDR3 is TGCGCCAGCAGTGACTTGGCCGGTTCGGGATATCAAGCGGGAGAAGCTTTCTTT.

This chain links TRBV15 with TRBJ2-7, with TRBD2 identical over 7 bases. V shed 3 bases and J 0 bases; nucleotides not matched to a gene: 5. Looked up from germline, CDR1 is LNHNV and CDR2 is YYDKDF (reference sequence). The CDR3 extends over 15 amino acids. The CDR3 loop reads CATSSERGTSYEQYF. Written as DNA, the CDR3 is TGTGCCACCAGCAGTGAGCGGGGTACCTCCTACGAGCAGTACTTC.

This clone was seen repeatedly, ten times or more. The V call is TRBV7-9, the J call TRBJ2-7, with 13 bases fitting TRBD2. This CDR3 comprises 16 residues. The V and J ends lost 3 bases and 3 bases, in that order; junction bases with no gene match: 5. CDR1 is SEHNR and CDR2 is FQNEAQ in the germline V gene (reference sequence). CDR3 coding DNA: TGTGCCAGCAGCTTGGACCGACTAGCGGGAGGCTACGAGCAGTACTTC. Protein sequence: CASSLDRLAGGYEQYF. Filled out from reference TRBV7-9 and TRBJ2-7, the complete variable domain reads DTGVSQNPRHKITKRGQNVTFRCDPISEHNRLYWYRQTLGQGPEFLTYFQNEAQLEKSRLLSDRFSAERPKGSFSTLEIQRTEQGDSAMYLCASSLDRLAGGYEQYFGPGTRLTVT.

The CDR3 sequence is CASTREGGINQPQHF. CDR3 sequence (DNA): TGTGCCAGTACCCGCGAAGGGGGCATCAATCAGCCCCAGCATTTT. This sequence joins TRBV19 and TRBJ1-5; TRBD1 matches at 7 bases. The V segment lost 7 bases and the J segment 3 bases; nucleotides outside the gene matches: 9. The CDR3 has 15 residues. Per the germline V gene, CDR1 is LNHDA and CDR2 is SQIVND (reference sequence).

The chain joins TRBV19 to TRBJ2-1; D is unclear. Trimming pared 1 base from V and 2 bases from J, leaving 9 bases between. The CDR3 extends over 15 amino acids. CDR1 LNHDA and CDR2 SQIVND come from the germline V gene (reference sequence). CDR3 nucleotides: TGTGCCAGTAGTATAGCACCAGTTCCCTACAATGAGCAGTTCTTC. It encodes CASSIAPVPYNEQFF. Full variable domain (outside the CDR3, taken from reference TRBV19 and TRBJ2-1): DGGITQSPKYLFRKEGQNVTLSCEQNLNHDAMYWYRQDPGQGLRLIYYSQIVNDFQKGDIAEGYSVSREKKESFPLTVTSAQKNPTAFYLCASSIAPVPYNEQFFGPGTRLTVL.

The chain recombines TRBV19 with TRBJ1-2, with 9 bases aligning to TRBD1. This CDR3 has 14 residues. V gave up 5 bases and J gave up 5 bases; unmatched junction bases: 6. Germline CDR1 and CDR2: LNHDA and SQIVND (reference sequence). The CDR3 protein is CASSPWTGEYGYTF. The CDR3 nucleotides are TGTGCCAGTAGTCCTTGGACAGGGGAGTATGGCTACACCTTC.

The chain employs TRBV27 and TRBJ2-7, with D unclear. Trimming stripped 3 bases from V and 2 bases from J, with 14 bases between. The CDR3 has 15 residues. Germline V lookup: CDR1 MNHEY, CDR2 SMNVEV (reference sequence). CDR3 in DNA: TGTGCCAGCAGTTTTAGTGTGGCAGGCCCCTACGAGCAGTACTTC. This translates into CASSFSVAGPYEQYF.